The TCR beta chain under discussion was sequenced for a study of blood T cell repertoires in COVID-19. Background on the study: Sources were T cells, B-cell-depleted T cells, or PBMCs; the material itself was cDNA or gDNA.

The Seattle patients, enrolled during active infection, were followed longitudinally. This clone has just one count. CDR3 length equals 16 residues. Germline V lookup: CDR1 SEHNR, CDR2 FQNEAQ (reference sequence). Germline trimming cut 3 bases from V and 0 bases from J; bases unmatched to any gene: 8. Generated by immunoSEQ multiplex PCR, the TCRdb table keeps only in-frame clones and is missing some. The repertoire includes roughly 260,000 clones, 91% of them detected once, and around 2.5% sits in the top ten. The rearrangement links TRBV7-9 to TRBJ2-7, with TRBD2 identical over 7 bases. Specimen: peripheral blood. This receptor was taken from a person aged 18-35 years with COVID-19, enrolled during active disease. CDR3 residues: CASSFGGRAPSYEQYF. The CDR3 DNA follows: TGTGCCAGCAGCTTCGGTGGGAGGGCCCCCTCCTACGAGCAGTACTTC.